This section outlines one TCR beta chain sequence together with its context. Its antigen is as yet unknown. The Oncomine TCR Beta short-read assay was what sequenced the DNA obtained from cultured CD4+ T cells. TCRdb re-called the PCR reads with MiXCR, one entry per CDR3 protein. Among around 8,100 distinct CDR3 sequences listed, less than 40% were seen once. Treatment in this sample: roughly ten-day PBMC culture with coronavirus spike peptide pools or control peptides (ViraFEST assay). J lost 4 bases, V lost 4 bases, and 5 bases had no gene match. Germline CDR1 LNHDA, CDR2 SQIVND (reference sequence). This CDR3 has 15 amino acids. This specimen belongs to a study of vaccination and CD4 T cells after COVID-19.

This TCR was recovered from a human donor with COVID-19. Material: cultured CD4+ T cells from blood. V and J are TRBV19 and TRBJ2-5; TRBD1 matches at 11 bases. The CDR3 loop reads CASSTGTGGSETQYF. In nucleotides, the CDR3 is TGTGCCAGTAGTACCGGGACAGGGGGTTCAGAGACCCAGTACTTC.